The T cell receptor (beta chain) under discussion was sequenced for a study of T cell responses to AZD1222 COVID-19 vaccine. Study outcomes and limitations: Spike regions recognized by vaccine-associated CD4 TCRs spanned the protein, led by 160-218 and 743-854. Only after the peak T cell response were repertoires sampled.

Assay: immunoSEQ multiplex PCR; the TCRdb copy retains only in-frame clones and omits some. Of some 52,000 clones listed, about nine tenths are singletons. Remarks on this clone: The antigen remains unidentified.

The sequence was collected from an adult who received the AZD1222 COVID-19 vaccine. This sample comprised peripheral blood, obtained 28 days after the second AZD1222 dose.

The DNA for the CDR3 is TGTGCCAGCAGTTACTCTCCTCCACAGGGGTCCGAGCAGTACTTC. It encodes CASSYSPPQGSEQYF. The chain combines TRBV6-5 with TRBJ2-7, with 7 bases identical to TRBD1. V was clipped by 0 bases and J by 6 bases; unmatched bases: 8. CDR3 size: 15 residues. CDR1 is MNHEY and CDR2 is SVGAGI in the germline V gene.